This TCR beta chain was observed in a study of CD8+CD57+ T cells in acquired aplastic anemia. Study context: Each DNA sample taken from sorted CD4+ and CD8+ cells came to about 3 ug on average. Study-wide results and caveats: Patient and control CD8+ Simpson's diversity was not significantly different. Patients and controls shared nearly 30 CD8+ CDR3 sequences, which appeared highly expressed in patients and within their immunodominant clones.

V was cut by 5 bases and J by 2 bases, with 11 bases left in between. Germline CDR1 and CDR2: SGHTA and FQGTGA. The CDR3 length is 14 residues. Individuals selected for sequencing had exhibited CD8+CD57+ cell expansion on flow cytometry. Everyone among the patients had severe acquired aplastic anemia. There are many counts of this clonotype. The antigen remains undetermined. Investigators profiled TCR beta VDJ and CDR3 from genomic DNA template. TCRdb reprocessed the reads via MiXCR and lists one record per CDR3 protein. The repertoire consists of 190,000 or so distinct CDR3 sequences, with roughly 50% occurring once and the leading ten covering about 1.8%.

This chain connects TRBV7-3 to TRBJ2-3; D gene unclear. The sequenced sample consisted of sorted CD4+, CD8+, or CD8+CD57+ T cells (not recorded which) from PBMCs. The TCR comes from a human donor with aplastic anemia. CDR3 DNA sequence: TGTGCCAGCAGCCATGGACGGCCCACAGATACGCAGTATTTT. Amino acid sequence: CASSHGRPTDTQYF.